The text below deals with one T cell receptor (beta chain). Its antigen is not known. It was with 60 Vbeta and 13 Jbeta primers that the PCR ran. The method was immunoSEQ multiplex PCR; TCRdb's version includes in-frame clones alone and lacks a portion of them. Among 90,000 to 100,000 clones listed, about 72% were seen once. This entry belongs to a study of cytomegalovirus exposure and HLA in healthy donors. Overall study findings and caveats: 164 TCR beta chains were listed as cytomegalovirus-associated. Association with HLA alleles at 0.05 false discovery rate was found for around 17,000 TCR beta sequences in a later analysis.

The CDR3 runs 13 residues. The germline V gene encodes CDR1 MNHEY and CDR2 SVGAGI. Trimming took 4 bases from V and 5 from J, leaving 11 bases between them. What was sequenced was PBMCs. The V and J genes are TRBV6-5 and TRBJ1-2; TRBD1 is a possible D gene (6 bases). The receptor was derived from a woman aged 55-70 years in good health and CMV-seropositive. The chain's CDR3 is CASSWDTRYGYTF. CDR3 nucleotides: TGTGCCAGCAGTTGGGACACCAGATATGGCTACACCTTC.